This paragraph covers one T cell receptor (beta chain) sequence. Germline CDR1 MDHEN, CDR2 SYDVKM. Trimming at V came to 5 bases and at J to 5 bases, leaving 10 bases not matched to a gene. The CDR3 loop spans 15 amino acids. Each subset's genomic DNA was split evenly across several immunoSEQ plates. Sequencing was performed with immunoSEQ multiplex PCR; in TCRdb, only in-frame clones are kept and a portion is missing. The table includes 400,000 to 500,000 clones, 65% to 80% detected once. This sample was included in a study of shared clonotypes between healthy human individuals. This sequence joins TRBV28 and TRBJ1-2, with 8 bases matching TRBD1. This TCR was sampled from a woman in her 40s in good health. Some clones in this sample may be carry-over from other donors' samples. Sequencing was performed on PBMCs. CDR3 residues: CASSRTGKSGYGYTF. The CDR3 DNA reads TGTGCCAGCAGTCGGACAGGGAAGAGTGGGTATGGCTACACCTTC.